The clone carrying this TCR beta chain turned up a few times. Its antigen remains unidentified. The entry originates in a study of cytomegalovirus exposure and HLA in healthy donors. PCR used 60 Vbeta primers and 13 Jbeta primers. Generated by immunoSEQ multiplex PCR, the TCRdb table keeps only in-frame clones and is missing some. The data hold about 140,000 clones, with 75% to 80% observed a single time. The study, taken as a whole, reports: The authors excluded some V segments, including TRBV6-2 and TRBV6-3, as indistinguishable. Analyses of presence/absence relied on an assumption of roughly uniform sequencing depth across donors.

Trimming left V 7 bases short and J 1 base short, with 16 bases between. The CDR3 runs 16 residues. Germline CDR1 reads SNHLY; CDR2 reads FYNNEI. V is TRBV2 and J is TRBJ2-2; TRBD1 is a possible D gene (6 bases). This clonotype was obtained from a man aged 18 to 29 in good health and CMV-seronegative. Sequencing was done on a sample of PBMCs. CDR3 amino acids: CASIIQGGLNTGELFF. The CDR3 DNA reads TGTGCCAGCATTATACAGGGCGGTTTGAACACCGGGGAGCTGTTTTTT.